These 26 T cell receptor beta chains came from one sample sequenced in a study of identifying expanded T cells in peripheral blood. Libraries were prepared by immunoSEQ multiplex PCR; TCRdb keeps only in-frame clonotypes and omits some of them. The data show under 100,000 clones, roughly 90% seen once. Material for sequencing was blood. The receptors here all came from a person aged 18 to 75 in good health.

The chain combines TRBV19 with TRBJ2-2, with D perhaps TRBD2 (5 bases). Trimming pared 6 bases from V and 1 base from J, leaving 15 bases between. Germline loops: CDR1 LNHDA, CDR2 SQIVND (reference sequence). The CDR3 length is 16 residues. CDR3 amino acids: CASSKRVGVNTGELFF. CDR3 DNA: TGTGCCAGTAGCAAAAGGGTGGGAGTGAACACCGGGGAGCTGTTTTTT.

J is TRBJ1-5 and V is TRBV11-3; D ambiguous. V was trimmed by 1 base and J by 9 bases, leaving 13 bases between them. There are 14 residues in the CDR3. Germline values: CDR1 SGHNT, CDR2 YENEEA. The CDR3 spells CASSLVVLPSPQHF. In nucleotides, the CDR3 is TGTGCCAGCAGCTTAGTTGTCCTCCCATCGCCCCAGCATTTT.

The chain is built from TRBV9 and TRBJ1-2; possibly TRBD1 for D (6 bases). Germline CDR1 SGDLS, CDR2 YYNGEE. With 4 bases removed from V and 4 bases from J, the gap between germline ends came to 20 bases. The CDR3 extends over 16 amino acids. The DNA for the CDR3 is TGTGCCAGCAGCTCAACCGTTACGGGGGCTCTCTATGGCTACACCTTC. It is translated as CASSSTVTGALYGYTF.

The gene calls are TRBV4-1 and TRBJ2-2; D is unresolved. Germline loops: CDR1 MGHRA, CDR2 YSYEKL. The CDR3 consists of 14 residues. Trimming pared 3 bases from V and 2 bases from J, leaving 7 bases between. The CDR3 nucleotides read TGCGCCAGCAGCCAGGAGTATAACACCGGGGAGCTGTTTTTT. Translated, it gives CASSQEYNTGELFF.

The genes are TRBV25-1 and TRBJ2-2; tentative D call: TRBD1 (6 bases). The CDR3 covers 13 residues. V lost 7 bases and J lost 2, with 8 bases in between. Germline values: CDR1 MGHDK, CDR2 SYGVNS. The CDR3 nucleotides are TGTGCCAGCAACAGGGCTAACACCGGGGAGCTGTTTTTT. This codes for CASNRANTGELFF.

This clone appeared once. V and J are TRBV6-1 and TRBJ1-1, with a possible D match to TRBD1 (5 bases). Germline CDR1 reads MNHNS; CDR2 reads SASEGT. The CDR3 extends over 14 amino acids. V was clipped by 6 bases and J by 3 bases, with 14 bases between them. The CDR3 nucleotides read TGTGCCAGCAGACCTATCGACAGATACACTGAAGCTTTCTTT. Its translation: CASRPIDRYTEAFF.

The chain is built from TRBV19 and TRBJ2-2; TRBD1 agrees at 10 bases. CDR1 is LNHDA and CDR2 is SQIVND in the germline V gene (reference sequence). V gave up 7 bases and J gave up 4 bases; unmatched junction bases: 6. The length of the CDR3 is 15 residues. The CDR3 DNA is TGTGCCAGTAAACAGGGACAGGGGACCACCGGGGAGCTGTTTTTT. This sequence encodes CASKQGQGTTGELFF.

A note on this clone: This same CDR3 is encoded by further DNA sequences in the sample. The J gene is TRBJ2-5, the V gene TRBV5-1, with unresolved D. The CDR3 contains 11 residues. V lost 3 bases and J 1 base, leaving 1 base between the germline ends. Germline loops: CDR1 SGHRS, CDR2 YFSETQ. DNA of the CDR3: TGCGCCAGCAGCTCCCAAGAGACCCAGTACTTC. It translates to CASSSQETQYF.

The chain joins TRBV6-1 to TRBJ1-3; possible D gene TRBD1, 5 bases. The germline V gene encodes CDR1 MNHNS and CDR2 SASEGT. CDR3 length: 15 amino acids. The germline V and J ends were trimmed by 0 bases and 3 bases, with 9 bases remaining between them. CDR3 sequence reads: CASSEAGTYGNTIYF. CDR3 in DNA: TGTGCCAGCAGTGAAGCAGGGACCTATGGAAACACCATATATTTT.

The rearrangement links TRBV16 to TRBJ1-2; possible D gene TRBD1, 5 bases. Germline loops: CDR1 KGHSY, CDR2 FQNENV. CDR3 length: 17 amino acids. V lost 2 bases and J lost 5, with 21 bases in between. DNA of the CDR3: TGTGCCAGCAGCCAAAGGGACTTATCCCCCTTGGGATATGGCTACACCTTC. Protein product: CASSQRDLSPLGYGYTF.

V gene TRBV7-9 combines with J gene TRBJ1-1; 7 positions match TRBD1. Germline CDR1 and CDR2: SEHNR and FQNEAQ (reference sequence). This CDR3 region has 15 residues. With 4 bases clipped from V and 9 bases from J, the junction kept 14 bases outside the gene matches. In DNA form, the CDR3 reads TGTGCCAGCAGCTCAGGGATGAGGAACAGGGGAAAAGCTTTCTTT. This encodes CASSSGMRNRGKAFF.

This chain uses TRBV7-2 with TRBJ1-5, with TRBD1 identical over 7 bases. After removal of 5 bases from V and 4 bases from J, the junction contained 5 bases not matched to a gene. CDR3 length equals 14 residues. Germline V gene data show CDR1 as SGHTA and CDR2 as FQGNSA. CDR3: CASSPTGPNQPQHF. The CDR3 DNA reads TGTGCCAGCAGCCCGACAGGGCCTAATCAGCCCCAGCATTTT.

The table lists this clone with a few counts. The J gene is TRBJ1-6, the V gene TRBV7-8; 10 positions agree with TRBD1. The CDR3 spans 16 residues. V shed 0 bases, J shed 9 bases, and the junction held 5 bases outside the gene matches. CDR1 and CDR2 (germline): SGHVS, FQNEAQ. The CDR3 DNA reads TGTGCCAGCAGCTTAGCGGGGACAGGGGAAGGTTCACCCCTCCACTTT. As protein: CASSLAGTGEGSPLHF.

This clone was observed once. V gene TRBV10-3 combines with J gene TRBJ2-2; D unclear. Deletions cut 2 bases from V and 6 bases from J, with 4 bases between. This CDR3 is built from 12 residues. Germline values: CDR1 ENHRY, CDR2 SYGVKD. In nucleotides, the CDR3 is TGTGCCATCAGTGAGCTTCCCGGGGAGCTGTTTTTT. Amino acids: CAISELPGELFF.

V and J are TRBV5-1 and TRBJ1-2, with D unclear. Germline values: CDR1 SGHRS, CDR2 YFSETQ. Trimming cost V 4 bases and J 8 bases, with 30 bases left between them. The CDR3 contains 18 residues. CDR3 DNA: TGCGCCAGCAGCCTGGGTTTCTCCTCGACGAACCAGAAGCGGGGCTACACCTTC. This gives the protein CASSLGFSSTNQKRGYTF.

The chain recombines TRBV5-4 with TRBJ1-4, with 9 bases matching TRBD1. The length of the CDR3 is 15 residues. The V and J ends lost 6 bases and 8 bases, in that order; junction bases with no gene match: 11. The germline CDR1 and CDR2 sequences are SGHNT and YYREEE (reference sequence). The CDR3 here is CASTDGGTGREKLFF. In DNA, the CDR3 is TGTGCCAGCACTGACGGCGGGACAGGGAGAGAAAAACTGTTTTTT.

This chain links TRBV7-2 with TRBJ1-4, with 9 bases matching TRBD1. Germline-derived CDR1 and CDR2 are SGHTA and FQGNSA. The CDR3 runs 15 residues. V gave up 5 bases and J gave up 7 bases; unmatched junction bases: 8. The CDR3 DNA reads as TGTGCCAGCAGCCCAGGACAGGGGCGGGGTGAAAAACTGTTTTTT. It codes for CASSPGQGRGEKLFF.

J is TRBJ2-7 and V is TRBV4-1, with no clear D. V was clipped by 4 bases and J by 4 bases, with 11 bases between them. Germline V lookup: CDR1 MGHRA, CDR2 YSYEKL. The CDR3 totals 13 residues. CDR3 region: CASSLELIYEQYF. The CDR3 region has the DNA TGCGCCAGCAGCCTCGAGCTTATATACGAGCAGTACTTC.

The table lists this clone with a count of one. V and J are TRBV5-1 and TRBJ2-5; D gene uncertain. V lost 4 bases, J lost 2 bases, and 9 bases lay in between. Germline V gives CDR1 SGHRS, CDR2 YFSETQ. CDR3 length equals 13 residues. The CDR3 region has the DNA TGCGCCAGCAGCCCCCCGCTACAAGAGACCCAGTACTTC. Residues: CASSPPLQETQYF.

The CDR3 loop reads CATSRDRKDYRTGELFF. The CDR3 nucleotides are TGTGCCACCAGCAGAGATCGAAAGGACTACAGGACCGGGGAGCTGTTTTTT. The rearrangement uses TRBV15 and TRBJ2-2; weak D call: TRBD2 (6 bases). The CDR3 has 17 amino acids. CDR1 and CDR2 from the germline V gene are LNHNV and YYDKDF (reference sequence). The germline V and J ends were trimmed by 0 bases and 5 bases, with 16 bases remaining between them.

V usage is TRBV28 and J usage is TRBJ2-1, with no clear D. Trimming stripped 5 bases from V and 8 bases from J, with 7 bases between. In germline, CDR1 is MDHEN, CDR2 SYDVKM. CDR3 length: 11 residues. Written as DNA, the CDR3 is TGTGCCAGCAGTCTCCGGGATGAGCAGTTCTTC. Its protein is CASSLRDEQFF.

The V call is TRBV19, the J call TRBJ1-1, with D possibly being TRBD1 (5 bases). Germline assignment: CDR1 LNHDA and CDR2 SQIVND (reference sequence). The CDR3 runs 14 residues. The ends were cut back, 3 bases at V and 4 bases at J, with 12 bases in the middle. CDR3 amino acids: CASSISPRGTEAFF. The CDR3 DNA reads as TGTGCCAGTAGTATCTCCCCGAGGGGCACTGAAGCTTTCTTT. The full variable domain, completed using reference TRBV19 and TRBJ1-1, is DGGITQSPKYLFRKEGQNVTLSCEQNLNHDAMYWYRQDPGQGLRLIYYSQIVNDFQKGDIAEGYSVSREKKESFPLTVTSAQKNPTAFYLCASSISPRGTEAFFGQGTRLTVV.

This clone showed up just once. The rearrangement links TRBV4-2 to TRBJ2-3; D may be TRBD2 (6 bases). Trimming took 5 bases from V and 2 from J, leaving 17 bases between them. The CDR3 contains 16 residues. The germline CDR1 and CDR2 sequences are LGHNA and YNFKEQ. The DNA of the CDR3 is TGTGCCAGCAGCGGCCGGGACTCCAGGCTCACAGATACGCAGTATTTT. This codes for CASSGRDSRLTDTQYF.

This chain connects TRBV27 to TRBJ2-1; 10 bases map to TRBD1. CDR1 and CDR2 (germline): MNHEY, SMNVEV (reference sequence). The ends lost 5 bases at V and 3 bases at J; junction bases unmatched: 4. This CDR3 comprises 15 residues. The CDR3 bases are TGTGCCAGCAGTCTCCGGGACAGGGGCTACAATGAGCAGTTCTTC. It codes for CASSLRDRGYNEQFF.

V gene TRBV4-2 combines with J gene TRBJ2-2; 7 nucleotides match TRBD1. V lost 3 bases and J lost 6; bases outside the gene matches: 13. From germline, CDR1 is LGHNA and CDR2 YNFKEQ. This CDR3 comprises 17 residues. The CDR3, as DNA: TGTGCCAGCAGCCAGTACCGACAGGGTGGTGAATCCGGGGAGCTGTTTTTT. Translating it yields CASSQYRQGGESGELFF.

This clone has just a few counts. The rearrangement links TRBV10-3 to TRBJ2-2, with D possibly matching TRBD1 (6 bases). Germline V gene sequence: CDR1 ENHRY, CDR2 SYGVKD. V was shortened by 5 bases and J by 3 bases, with 16 bases between the two germline ends. The CDR3 is 16 residues long. This CDR3 reads CAISSTPGTYTGELFF. DNA for the CDR3: TGTGCCATCAGTTCTACCCCCGGGACATACACCGGGGAGCTGTTTTTT.